Ten or more counts support the clone carrying this TCR beta chain. Its antigen is as yet unknown. Libraries for TCRalpha and TCRbeta carried sample barcodes and unique molecular identifiers via 5'RACE. TCRdb itself ran the 5' RACE reads through MiXCR, one entry per CDR3 protein. There are about 210,000 distinct CDR3 sequences in the sample; over 9.5% occur only once, and approximately 2.8% lies in the top ten. The record originates from a study of T-cell memory formation after mild COVID-19. Study details: Largely, the TCR clusters proved donor specific.

Trimming shortened V by 5 bases and J by 4 bases, and 12 bases separated the two germline ends. The V gene's germline CDR1 is SGHTA and CDR2 FQGNSA. The CDR3 totals 14 residues. Findings of the study overall: Some clones that responded were present in memory (sampled pre-infection), which suggests cross-reactive memory joined. CD4/CD8 balance held among clones contracting day 15 to 85, and later expanders leaned CD4+.

V usage is TRBV7-2 and J usage is TRBJ1-3; a weak D match, TRBD1 (5 bases). The receptor's source is a man between 18 and 35 years old who had mild COVID-19 (a few samples of this study predate the infection). Cell type and time point are not known. The sequenced sample consisted of PBMCs or a T cell subset sorted from them (not recorded which). CDR3 sequence reads: CASSLGAFGNTIYF. Written as DNA, the CDR3 is TGTGCCAGCAGCCTCGGGGCATTCGGAAACACCATATATTTT.